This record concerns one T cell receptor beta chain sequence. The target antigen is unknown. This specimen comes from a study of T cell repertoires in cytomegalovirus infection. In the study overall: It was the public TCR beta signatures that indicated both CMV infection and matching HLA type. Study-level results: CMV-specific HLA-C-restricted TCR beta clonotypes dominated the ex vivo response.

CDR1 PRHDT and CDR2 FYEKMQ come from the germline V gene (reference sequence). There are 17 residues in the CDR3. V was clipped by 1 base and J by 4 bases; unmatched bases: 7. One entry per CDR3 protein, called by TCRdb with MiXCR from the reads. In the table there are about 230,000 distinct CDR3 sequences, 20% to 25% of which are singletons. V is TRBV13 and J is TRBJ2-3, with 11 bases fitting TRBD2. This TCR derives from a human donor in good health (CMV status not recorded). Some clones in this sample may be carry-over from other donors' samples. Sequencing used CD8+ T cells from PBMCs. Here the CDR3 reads CASSLELAGVTADTQYF. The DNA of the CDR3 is TGTGCCAGCAGCTTAGAACTAGCGGGGGTAACGGCAGATACGCAGTATTTT.